This T cell receptor (beta chain) emerged from a study of cytotoxic CD8 clonotypes in ibrutinib-treated CLL. Study context: After a median of around 70 months, about 14 patients stayed remitted and roughly 12 progressed; responses had been partial in about 24 and complete in 2.

The study's findings and limits: Public clonotypes showed up rarely, and on treatment they shrank or held steady.

V gave up 3 bases and J gave up 6 bases, with 16 bases separating them. CDR1 and CDR2 from the germline V gene are MNHEY and SMNVEV (reference sequence). This CDR3 is built from 15 residues. TCRdb's copy holds only in-frame clones and misses some; the assay was immunoSEQ multiplex PCR. Among more than 300,000 clones listed, around four fifths were seen once. This clone was seen a handful of times. Its antigen is undetermined. The rearrangement uses TRBV27 and TRBJ2-3; D remains unclear. The source of this sequence is a human donor with chronic lymphocytic leukemia. The sequenced sample was PBMCs, obtained before ibrutinib treatment. The CDR3 here is CASSFTGPILDTQYF. The CDR3 DNA reads as TGTGCCAGCAGTTTTACTGGCCCAATCCTGGATACGCAGTATTTT.